These T cell receptor beta chains were read from a single sample in a study of T cell changes during pregnancy in multiple sclerosis. Generated by immunoSEQ multiplex PCR, the TCRdb table keeps only in-frame clones and is missing some. The data contain approximately 50,000 clones, roughly 94% of them singletons. The material sequenced was CD4+ T cells from peripheral blood mononuclear cells, taken in the third trimester of pregnancy. Every receptor here comes from a female donor with multiple sclerosis, enrolled in a pregnancy study. Both conserved end residues are part of each CDR3. The D gene is left open where the match is weak. Rows may omit the clone size; those that give it use once, few, many or a size class.

v_gene	d_gene	abundance	j_gene	CDR3nt	CDR3aa
TRBV2	-	-	TRBJ1-2	TGTGCCAGCAGTGTAACAGGGTATGGCTACACCTTC	CASSVTGYGYTF
TRBV7-2	-	-	TRBJ2-7	TGTGCCAGCAGCTTACAAACAGGGACCTACGAGCAGTACTTC	CASSLQTGTYEQYF
TRBV19	-	-	TRBJ2-5	TGTGCCAGTAGGGGGGGATCCTTGACAGAGACCCAGTACTTC	CASRGGSLTETQYF
TRBV7-2	TRBD1	-	TRBJ1-4	TGTGCCAGCAGCTTAGAGGGACAGGGGCTGAGGGGACTGTTTTTT	CASSLEGQGLRGLFF
TRBV7-9	TRBD1	medium-sized	TRBJ1-2	TGTGCCAGCAGCCTGACAGGGGAAGGCTACACCTTC	CASSLTGEGYTF
TRBV7-2	-	-	TRBJ2-3	TGTGCCAGCAGCTTAATGGGCAGGACTTTCACAGATACGCAGTATTTT	CASSLMGRTFTDTQYF
TRBV7-2	TRBD2	-	TRBJ2-1	TGTGCCAGCAGCTTAGAGGGGACTAGGAAGATCAATGAGCAGTTCTTC	CASSLEGTRKINEQFF
TRBV5-8	TRBD1	-	TRBJ2-5	TGTGCCAGCAGCTTTGGGCCGGGACAGACGGAAGAGACCCAGTACTTC	CASSFGPGQTEETQYF
TRBV5-6	-	-	TRBJ1-1	TGTGCCAGCACCGTGAGGAGAAACACTGAAGCTTTCTTT	CASTVRRNTEAFF
TRBV29-1	TRBD2	-	TRBJ2-3	TGCAGCGTTGTCGGGGGGAGCACAGATACGCAGTATTTT	CSVVGGSTDTQYF
TRBV29-1	-	once	TRBJ2-7	TGCAGCGTCATGGGCAGGATCTACGAGCAGTACTTC	CSVMGRIYEQYF
TRBV7-9	TRBD1	-	TRBJ2-1	TGTGCCAGCAGCCTGCGGGGACAGGGGTTTCTGGATGAGCAGTTCTTC	CASSLRGQGFLDEQFF
TRBV30	-	-	TRBJ2-3	TGTGCCTCGAGGCGGGGCACAGATACGCAGTATTTT	CASRRGTDTQYF
TRBV7-2	-	-	TRBJ2-7	TGTGCCAGCAGCTTTAGAGGGTCCTACGAGCAGTACTTC	CASSFRGSYEQYF
TRBV18	-	-	TRBJ1-5	TGTGCCAGCTCACCCCGCCAGGGTGATCAGCCCCAGCATTTT	CASSPRQGDQPQHF
TRBV29-1	-	-	TRBJ1-2	TGCAGCGTTTTGGGAGGCGGGGTGGGCCTAGCTAACTATGGCTACACCTTC	CSVLGGGVGLANYGYTF
TRBV28	TRBD2	-	TRBJ2-7	TGTGCCAGCACCGTGGGGGGGTCAACCTCCTACGAGCAGTACTTC	CASTVGGSTSYEQYF
TRBV27	-	once	TRBJ2-5	TGTGCCAGCAGTTTATCGAAGGGGCGGGAGACCCAGTACTTC	CASSLSKGRETQYF
TRBV7-2	TRBD1	few	TRBJ1-1	TGTGCCAGCAGCTTCGTGGGGGACAGAACAAACGAAGCTTTCTTT	CASSFVGDRTNEAFF
TRBV7-9	-	-	TRBJ1-2	TGTGCCAGCAGCCCACCTACATGGGGAGGCGGCTACACCTTC	CASSPPTWGGGYTF
TRBV2	TRBD2	-	TRBJ2-5	TGTGCCAGCACCCCGACTAGCGGGCAAGAGACCCAGTACTTC	CASTPTSGQETQYF
TRBV9	-	-	TRBJ1-6	TGTGCCAGCAGCGTAGGCAGTTCACCCCTCCACTTT	CASSVGSSPLHF
TRBV9	-	-	TRBJ2-5	TGTGCCAGCAGCGGCAGGTATAGTGAGACCCAGTACTTC	CASSGRYSETQYF
TRBV5-1	TRBD1	-	TRBJ2-2	TGCGCCAGCAGTCAATTGACAGGGGCGCCCGGGGAGCTGTTTTTT	CASSQLTGAPGELFF
TRBV28	-	-	TRBJ2-3	TGTGCCAGCAGTTTATCAGGGCAGGGGACCACAGATACGCAGTATTTT	CASSLSGQGTTDTQYF
TRBV7-9	TRBD2	few	TRBJ2-7	TGTGCCAGCAGCTCAGCCCTAACTAGCGGGAACTACGAGCAGTACTTC	CASSSALTSGNYEQYF
TRBV19	-	-	TRBJ1-5	TGTGCCAGTAGTATCGAATCAGGGCTCGGTCAGCCCCAGCATTTT	CASSIESGLGQPQHF